This TCR beta chain was captured in a study of long-term antiretroviral therapy in people with HIV. Study-wide results and caveats: Collection of the blood took place between the mid-2000s and the late 2010s. The ART regimens in use then may have been less effective than current ones. Repertoires in HIV (unlike those of controls) had narrower CDR3 length ranges.

A note on this clone: Its antigen remains unknown.

Runs used v3.0 of the immunoSEQ assay and were done at survey level. Data came from immunoSEQ multiplex PCR; TCRdb stores just in-frame clones and leaves some out. Counted here are roughly 30,000 clones, 90% occurring once; the ten biggest clones make up 7% to 9.5%. Germline V gene lookup returns CDR1 SGDLS and CDR2 YYNGEE. The germline V and J ends were trimmed by 0 bases and 6 bases, with 13 bases remaining between them. CDR3 length: 14 residues. The clonotype was recovered from a man aged 50 to 60 with HIV. Sequencing used unsorted PBMCs, obtained 3.2 years before starting antiretroviral therapy. This chain links TRBV9 with TRBJ2-7, with D perhaps matching TRBD1 or TRBD2 (5 bases each). The CDR3 sequence is CASSVAGTEGEQYF. CDR3 nucleotides: TGTGCCAGCAGCGTAGCCGGGACCGAGGGCGAGCAGTACTTC.